Sequencing of this T cell receptor beta chain was carried out in a study of T cell responses to AZD1222 COVID-19 vaccine. TCRdb's table, derived via immunoSEQ multiplex PCR, lists solely in-frame clones and lacks some. The sample shows 140,000 to 150,000 clones, around 94% of them seen only once. The germline V and J ends were trimmed by 8 bases and 2 bases, with 15 bases remaining between them. CDR1 is MNHEY, CDR2 SMNVEV, per germline (reference sequence). The CDR3 extends over 14 amino acids. The rearrangement joins TRBV27 to TRBJ2-5; D may be TRBD2 (6 bases). This clonotype was sampled from an adult who had recovered from COVID-19. The specimen comprised peripheral blood, sampled after recovery from COVID-19. In DNA form, the CDR3 reads TGTGCCAGCCGTTCTCGGGACTTACAAGAGACCCAGTACTTC. Encoded protein: CASRSRDLQETQYF.